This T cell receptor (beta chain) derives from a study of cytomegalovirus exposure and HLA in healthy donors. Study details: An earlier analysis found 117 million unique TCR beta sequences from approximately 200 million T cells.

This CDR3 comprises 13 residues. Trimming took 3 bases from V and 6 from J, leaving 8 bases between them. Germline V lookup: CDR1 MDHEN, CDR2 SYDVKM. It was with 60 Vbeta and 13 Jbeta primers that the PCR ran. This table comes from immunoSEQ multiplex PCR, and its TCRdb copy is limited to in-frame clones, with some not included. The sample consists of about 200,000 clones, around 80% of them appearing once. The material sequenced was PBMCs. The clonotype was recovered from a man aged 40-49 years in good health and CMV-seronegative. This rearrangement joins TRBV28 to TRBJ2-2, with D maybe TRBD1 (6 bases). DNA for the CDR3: TGTGCCAGCAGTTTGTACAGGGCCGGGGAGCTGTTTTTT. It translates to CASSLYRAGELFF.